This T cell receptor beta chain was retrieved from a study of CDR3 diversity in severe acne. One entry per CDR3 protein results from TCRdb running MiXCR on the PCR reads. The table includes roughly 100,000 distinct CDR3 sequences, around 53% detected once. Unmatched junction bases numbered 8, after V lost 5 bases and J lost 8 bases. The CDR3 is 14 residues long. Germline lookup yields CDR1 DFQATT and CDR2 SNEGSKA (reference sequence). The rearrangement joins TRBV20-1 to TRBJ2-1; 11 positions match TRBD2. Sequencing was carried out using blood. The clonotype was recovered from a male donor with acne. CDR3 residues: CSALGTSGPHEQFF. In nucleotides, the CDR3 is TGCAGTGCTCTGGGGACTAGCGGCCCCCATGAGCAGTTCTTC.